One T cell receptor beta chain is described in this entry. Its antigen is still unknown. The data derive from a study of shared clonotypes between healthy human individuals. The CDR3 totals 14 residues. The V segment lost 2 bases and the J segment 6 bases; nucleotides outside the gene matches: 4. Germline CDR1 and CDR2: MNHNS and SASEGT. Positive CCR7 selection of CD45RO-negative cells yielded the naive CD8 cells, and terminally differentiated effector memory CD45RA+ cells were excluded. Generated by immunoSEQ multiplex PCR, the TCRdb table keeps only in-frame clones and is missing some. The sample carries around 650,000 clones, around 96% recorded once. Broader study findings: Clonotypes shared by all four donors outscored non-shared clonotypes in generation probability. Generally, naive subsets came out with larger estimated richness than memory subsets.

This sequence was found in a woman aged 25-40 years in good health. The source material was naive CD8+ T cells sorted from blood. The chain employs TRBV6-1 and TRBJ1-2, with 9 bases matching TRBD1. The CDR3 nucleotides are TGTGCCAGCAGTGAAATAACAGGGGGCGATGGCTACACCTTC. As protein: CASSEITGGDGYTF.